The 22 T cell receptor beta chains in this list originate from one sample, sequenced in a study of T-cell memory formation after mild COVID-19. TCRdb used MiXCR to reprocess the 5' RACE reads, holding one entry per CDR3 protein. The sample lists around 510,000 distinct CDR3 sequences; 20% to 25% were seen once. The sample consisted of PBMCs or a T cell subset sorted from them (not recorded which). These receptors were taken from an adult woman who had mild COVID-19 (a few samples of this study predate the infection). Cell type and time point are not known.

This clonotype was recorded a few times. The chain joins TRBV7-8 to TRBJ1-1; TRBD1 matches at 7 bases. The length of the CDR3 is 16 residues. Germline V gives CDR1 SGHVS, CDR2 FQNEAQ. The V gene end was trimmed by 1 base and the J gene end by 2 bases; junction bases not matched to a gene: 7. The CDR3 region is CASSLGQGRFNTEAFF. The CDR3 DNA reads TGTGCCAGCAGCTTAGGACAGGGTAGATTTAACACTGAAGCTTTCTTT.

The chain links TRBV27 to TRBJ2-3; 7 bases line up with TRBD1. Per germline, CDR1 MNHEY and CDR2 SMNVEV (reference sequence). V trimming: 5 bases; J trimming: 2 bases; junction bases outside the gene matches: 10. The CDR3 loop spans 16 amino acids. As DNA, the CDR3 is TGTGCCAGCAGTCGGATTGAGGGACAGTTCACAGATACGCAGTATTTT. Protein: CASSRIEGQFTDTQYF.

The chain recombines TRBV24-1 with TRBJ1-2, with 7 bases that match TRBD1. The CDR3 totals 16 residues. CDR1 KGHDR and CDR2 SFDVKD come from the germline V gene. V was pared by 5 bases and J by 2 bases, with 10 bases of the junction left unmatched. The CDR3 nucleotides read TGTGCCACCAGTGGAAGGGGGCGAGAGGGGAACTATGGCTACACCTTC. It translates to CATSGRGREGNYGYTF.

This chain links TRBV5-5 with TRBJ1-5; D possibly corresponds to TRBD1 (6 bases). Germline values: CDR1 SGHKS, CDR2 YYEKEE (reference sequence). V was trimmed by 4 bases and J by 0 bases, leaving 17 bases between them. The CDR3 is 17 amino acids. The CDR3 protein is CASSRGQPLYSNQPQHF. The CDR3 coding sequence is TGTGCCAGCAGCCGCGGACAGCCCTTATATAGCAATCAGCCCCAGCATTTT.

This clonotype was picked up a small number of times. The chain couples TRBV29-1 to TRBJ1-2; D is ambiguous. From germline, CDR1 is SQVTM and CDR2 ANQGSEA. The V end was cut by 4 bases, the J end by 8 bases, with 11 bases between. This CDR3 region has 11 residues. CDR3 sequence: CSVVQAEGYTF. The CDR3 nucleotides read TGCAGCGTTGTGCAGGCCGAGGGCTACACCTTC.

The rearrangement links TRBV18 to TRBJ1-2; TRBD1 might be the D (5 bases). The CDR3 covers 16 residues. The germline CDR1 and CDR2 sequences are KGHSH and LQKENI. Trimming took off 2 bases at V and 4 bases at J, with 17 bases between the two ends. DNA for the CDR3: TGTGCCAGCTCACCAGGGGACCGCCCAAACGGCTATGGCTACACCTTC. This sequence encodes CASSPGDRPNGYGYTF.

This chain links TRBV25-1 with TRBJ2-5; possible D gene TRBD1, 7 bases. This CDR3 contains 16 residues. CDR1 and CDR2 (germline): MGHDK, SYGVNS. Between the trimmed V and J ends, which lost 2 bases and 5 bases, there was a span of 18 bases. CDR3 coding DNA: TGTGCCAGCAGTGAACCAGGGGGGTTGCTTCGGGAGACCCAGTACTTC. This gives the protein CASSEPGGLLRETQYF. Full variable domain (missing parts from reference TRBV25-1 and TRBJ2-5): EADIYQTPRYLVIGTGKKITLECSQTMGHDKMYWYQQDPGMELHLIHYSYGVNSTEKGDLSSESTVSRIRTEHFPLTLESARPSHTSQYLCASSEPGGLLRETQYFGPGTRLLVL.

The rearrangement links TRBV12-3 or TRBV12-4 to TRBJ2-1, with a weak D call TRBD2 (5 bases). Trimming took 6 bases from V and 7 from J, leaving 13 bases between them. CDR3 length equals 13 residues. The CDR3 DNA follows: TGTGCCAGCAGGCCGGACTCCTTGAATGAGCAGTTCTTC. Translated, it gives CASRPDSLNEQFF.

The chain has TRBV3-1 and TRBJ1-1; D unclear. Germline CDR1 LGHDT, CDR2 YNNKEL (reference sequence). The CDR3 contains 18 residues. V was pared by 1 base and J by 3 bases, with 21 bases between. The DNA for the CDR3 is TGTGCCAGCAGCCAAGGTTCTTTCGTGCGCGGTTTCGACACTGAAGCTTTCTTT. This translates into CASSQGSFVRGFDTEAFF.

In its sample, this clonotype was seen a few times. V and J are TRBV4-3 and TRBJ2-2; 8 bases agree with TRBD1. The CDR3 consists of 17 residues. Germline assignment: CDR1 LGHNA and CDR2 YSLEER. The V gene end was trimmed by 4 bases and the J gene end by 1 base; junction bases not matched to a gene: 8. This CDR3 reads CASSLSTGVLNTGELFF. DNA for the CDR3: TGCGCCAGCAGCCTATCGACAGGGGTTCTGAACACCGGGGAGCTGTTTTTT.

The genes are TRBV7-2 and TRBJ1-1; 7 bases fit TRBD1. Germline CDR1 reads SGHTA; CDR2 reads FQGNSA. J lost 4 bases, V lost 6 bases, and 11 bases had no gene match. CDR3 size: 15 residues. CDR3 protein: CASRPGQFNFTEAFF. DNA of the CDR3: TGTGCCAGCAGACCGGGACAGTTTAACTTCACTGAAGCTTTCTTT.

In its sample, this clonotype was seen a few times. V gene TRBV5-1 combines with J gene TRBJ2-2, with D maybe TRBD2 (5 bases). The CDR3 length is 15 residues. Germline CDR1 SGHRS, CDR2 YFSETQ. V gave up 5 bases and J gave up 3 bases, with 14 bases separating them. CDR3 residues: CASRISGEDTGELFF. DNA for the CDR3: TGCGCCAGCAGGATCAGCGGTGAAGACACCGGGGAGCTGTTTTTT.

This clonotype was counted only a few times. The chain couples TRBV10-3 to TRBJ2-1; D ambiguous. The CDR3 totals 14 residues. Trimming took 0 bases from V and 8 from J, leaving 11 bases between them. Per the germline V gene, CDR1 is ENHRY and CDR2 is SYGVKD. The CDR3 region is CAISESIRRDEQFF. The CDR3 DNA reads TGTGCCATCAGTGAGTCCATTCGACGTGATGAGCAGTTCTTC.

This chain connects TRBV13 to TRBJ1-2; no clear D. V was clipped by 5 bases and J by 7 bases, with 20 bases between them. CDR1 PRHDT and CDR2 FYEKMQ come from the germline V gene (reference sequence). There are 15 residues in the CDR3. DNA for the CDR3: TGTGCCAGCAGCGCGAGAGGTGAAGAGGGAAGTGGCTACACCTTC. Translated: CASSARGEEGSGYTF. The entire variable domain, with the rest obtained from reference TRBV13 and TRBJ1-2, is as follows: AAGVIQSPRHLIKEKRETATLKCYPIPRHDTVYWYQQGPGQDPQFLISFYEKMQSDKGSIPDRFSAQQFSDYHSELNMSSLELGDSALYFCASSARGEEGSGYTFGSGTRLTVV.

DNA for the CDR3: TGTGCCAGCAGCTTAGGGACAGGGAGCGCACCCCTCCACTTT. Translated, it gives CASSLGTGSAPLHF. The chain links TRBV7-2 to TRBJ1-6; 8 bases agree with TRBD1. From germline, CDR1 is SGHTA and CDR2 FQGNSA. CDR3 size: 14 residues. V was pared by 1 base and J by 11 bases, with 4 bases of the junction left unmatched.

This clonotype was picked up a small number of times. The chain combines TRBV6-2 or TRBV6-3 with TRBJ2-1; 12 positions match TRBD2. The germline V gene has CDR1 MNHEY and CDR2 SVGEGT. CDR3 length: 16 amino acids. Unmatched junction bases numbered 11, after V lost 6 bases and J lost 8 bases. The CDR3 protein is CASRLPSGRATDEQFF. CDR3 sequence (DNA): TGTGCCAGCAGACTCCCTAGCGGGAGGGCCACGGATGAGCAGTTCTTC.

There are a few counts of this clonotype. The chain links TRBV20-1 to TRBJ2-5, with 7 bases that match TRBD2. V was pared by 6 bases and J by 1 base, with 11 bases of the junction left unmatched. The CDR3 sequence is 15 residues long. The germline gives CDR1 DFQATT, CDR2 SNEGSKA (reference sequence). This CDR3 is CSAEATSPFQETQYF. CDR3 sequence (DNA): TGCAGTGCCGAGGCGACTAGCCCGTTCCAAGAGACCCAGTACTTC.

This chain connects TRBV9 to TRBJ2-3; D is tentatively TRBD1 or TRBD2 (5 bases each). The CDR3 consists of 16 residues. Trimming took 0 bases from V and 0 from J, leaving 11 bases between them. From germline, CDR1 is SGDLS and CDR2 YYNGEE. The CDR3: CASSVGGDESTDTQYF. The DNA for the CDR3 is TGTGCCAGCAGCGTAGGTGGGGACGAGAGCACAGATACGCAGTATTTT.

The chain is built from TRBV24-1 and TRBJ2-7; TRBD1 is a possible D gene (6 bases). Deletions cut 6 bases from V and 0 bases from J, with 14 bases between. CDR3 length: 15 residues. Germline CDR1 reads KGHDR; CDR2 reads SFDVKD. The CDR3 is CATSSGQGGSYEQYF. The CDR3 DNA reads as TGTGCCACCAGTTCGGGACAAGGAGGCTCCTACGAGCAGTACTTC.

The chain combines TRBV13 with TRBJ2-5; possible D gene TRBD2, 5 bases. Germline V gene lookup returns CDR1 PRHDT and CDR2 FYEKMQ (reference sequence). The CDR3 is made up of 17 amino acids. V shed 0 bases and J shed 5 bases, with 19 bases lying between them. The CDR3 DNA is TGTGCCAGCAGCTTAGGCTGGGGTAAGGGAACGGGGGAGACCCAGTACTTC. Amino acid sequence: CASSLGWGKGTGETQYF.

This clonotype was seen at least ten times. The V and J genes are TRBV5-4 and TRBJ2-1, with D unclear. Deletions cut 10 bases from V and 4 bases from J, with 15 bases between. This CDR3 region has 13 residues. Germline lookup yields CDR1 SGHNT and CDR2 YYREEE (reference sequence). The CDR3 nucleotides read TGTGCCGCCGGAACACCCGCATACAATGAGCAGTTCTTC. It specifies CAAGTPAYNEQFF.

This rearrangement joins TRBV30 to TRBJ2-5; the D is unclear. The CDR3 totals 12 residues. V was trimmed by 0 bases and J by 2 bases, leaving 4 bases between them. In germline, CDR1 is GTSNPN, CDR2 SVGIG (reference sequence). CDR3 sequence: CAWSVLQETQYF. CDR3 DNA: TGTGCCTGGAGTGTACTACAAGAGACCCAGTACTTC.